This T cell receptor beta chain was sequenced in a study of blood T cell repertoires in COVID-19. Overall study: Specimens from acute and convalescent COVID-19 originated in the United States, Italy and Spain. PBMCs, B-cell-depleted T cells, or T cells provided the cDNA or gDNA that made up the material.

The table came from immunoSEQ multiplex PCR; TCRdb's copy has only in-frame clones and leaves some out. The sample records 200,000 to 250,000 clones, around 81% being singletons. CDR3 size: 17 residues. V gave up 5 bases and J gave up 0 bases; unmatched junction bases: 5. Germline assignment: CDR1 LNHDA and CDR2 SQIVND (reference sequence). The receptor comes from a woman aged 60-75 years with active or convalescent COVID-19. Sequencing was carried out using peripheral blood. The chain uses TRBV19 and TRBJ2-3; TRBD2 matches at 13 bases. CDR3 nucleotide sequence: TGTGCCAGTAGTGCTGGGACTAGCGGGGTCAGCACAGATACGCAGTATTTT. It encodes CASSAGTSGVSTDTQYF.